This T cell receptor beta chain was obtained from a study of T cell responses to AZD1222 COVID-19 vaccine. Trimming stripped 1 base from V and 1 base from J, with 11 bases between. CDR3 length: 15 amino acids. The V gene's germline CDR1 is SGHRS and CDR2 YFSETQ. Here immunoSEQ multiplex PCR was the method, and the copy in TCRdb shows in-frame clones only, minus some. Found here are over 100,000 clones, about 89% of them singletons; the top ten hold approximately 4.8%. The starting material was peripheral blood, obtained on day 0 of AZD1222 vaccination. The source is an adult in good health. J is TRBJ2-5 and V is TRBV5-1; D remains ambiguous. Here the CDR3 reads CASSLTGQPQETQYF. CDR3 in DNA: TGCGCCAGCAGCTTGACCGGCCAGCCCCAAGAGACCCAGTACTTC.